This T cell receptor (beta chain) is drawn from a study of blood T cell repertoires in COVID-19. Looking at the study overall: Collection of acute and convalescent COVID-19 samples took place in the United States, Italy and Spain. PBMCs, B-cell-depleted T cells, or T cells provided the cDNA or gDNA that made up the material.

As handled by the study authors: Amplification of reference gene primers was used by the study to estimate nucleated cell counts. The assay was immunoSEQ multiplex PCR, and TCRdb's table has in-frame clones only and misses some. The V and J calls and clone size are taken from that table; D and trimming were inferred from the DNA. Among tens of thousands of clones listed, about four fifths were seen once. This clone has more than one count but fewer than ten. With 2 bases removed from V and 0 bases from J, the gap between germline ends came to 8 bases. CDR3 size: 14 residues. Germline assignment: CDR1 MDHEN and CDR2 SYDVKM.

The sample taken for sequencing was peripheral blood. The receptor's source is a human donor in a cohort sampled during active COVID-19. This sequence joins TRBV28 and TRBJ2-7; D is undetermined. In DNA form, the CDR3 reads TGTGCCAGCAGTTTAAGCATCCCCTCCTACGAGCAGTACTTC. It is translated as CASSLSIPSYEQYF.